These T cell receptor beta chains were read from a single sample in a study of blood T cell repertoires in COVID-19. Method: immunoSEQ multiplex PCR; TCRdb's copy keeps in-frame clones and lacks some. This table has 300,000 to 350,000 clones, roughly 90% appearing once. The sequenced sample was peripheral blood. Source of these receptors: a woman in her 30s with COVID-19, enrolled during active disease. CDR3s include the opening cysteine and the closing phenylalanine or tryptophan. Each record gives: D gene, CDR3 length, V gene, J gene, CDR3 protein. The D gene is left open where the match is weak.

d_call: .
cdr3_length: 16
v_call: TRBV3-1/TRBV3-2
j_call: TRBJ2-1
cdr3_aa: CASSQGFTADYNEQFF

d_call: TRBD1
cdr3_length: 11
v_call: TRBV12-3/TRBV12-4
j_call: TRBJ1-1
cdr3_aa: CASSQGAWAFF

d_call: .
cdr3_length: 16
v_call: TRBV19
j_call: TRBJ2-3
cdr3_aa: CASSPRQDLRTDTQYF

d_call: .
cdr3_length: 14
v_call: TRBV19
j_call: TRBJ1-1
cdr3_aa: CASSMAAAFTEAFF

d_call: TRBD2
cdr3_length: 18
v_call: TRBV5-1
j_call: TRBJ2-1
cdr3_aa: CASSLGVSGRFSANEQFF

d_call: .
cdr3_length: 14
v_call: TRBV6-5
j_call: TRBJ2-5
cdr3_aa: CASRGGGGQETQYF

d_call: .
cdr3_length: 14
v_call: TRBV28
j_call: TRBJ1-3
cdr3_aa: CASSSSGQRNTIYF

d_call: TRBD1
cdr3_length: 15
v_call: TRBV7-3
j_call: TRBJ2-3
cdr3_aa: CASSLWGNRGDTQYF

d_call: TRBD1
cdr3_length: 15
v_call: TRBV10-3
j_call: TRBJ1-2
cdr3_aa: CAISEPRTGNYGYTF

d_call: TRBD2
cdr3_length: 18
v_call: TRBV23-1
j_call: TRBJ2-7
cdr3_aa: CASSQSDPTSGASYEQYF

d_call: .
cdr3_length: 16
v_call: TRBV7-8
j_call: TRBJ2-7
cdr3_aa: CASSLVNAGKVGEQYF

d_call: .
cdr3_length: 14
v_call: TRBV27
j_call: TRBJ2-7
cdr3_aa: CASSLEYGQYEQYF

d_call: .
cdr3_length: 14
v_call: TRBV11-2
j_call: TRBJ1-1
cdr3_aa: CASSLLGQNTEAFF

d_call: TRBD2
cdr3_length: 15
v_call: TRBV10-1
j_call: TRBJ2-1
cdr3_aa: CASSDSPGTSDEQFF

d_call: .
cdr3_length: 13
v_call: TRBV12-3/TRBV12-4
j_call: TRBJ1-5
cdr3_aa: CASSLTWDQPQHF

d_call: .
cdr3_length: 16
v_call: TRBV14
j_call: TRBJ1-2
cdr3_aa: CASSQDAGRGNYGYTF

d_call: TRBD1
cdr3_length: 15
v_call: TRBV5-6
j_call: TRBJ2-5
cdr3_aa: CASSRVTGGVETQYF

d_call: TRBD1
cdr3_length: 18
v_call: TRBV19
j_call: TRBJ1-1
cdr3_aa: CASSSRRDRGRDGTEAFF

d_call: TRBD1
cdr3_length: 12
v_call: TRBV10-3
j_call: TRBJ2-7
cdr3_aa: CAAGTGDYEQYF

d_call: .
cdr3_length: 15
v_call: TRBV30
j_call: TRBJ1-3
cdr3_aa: CAWSSQVFSGNTIYF

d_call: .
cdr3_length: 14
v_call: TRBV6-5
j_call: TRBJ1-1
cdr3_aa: CASSYAQGDTEAFF

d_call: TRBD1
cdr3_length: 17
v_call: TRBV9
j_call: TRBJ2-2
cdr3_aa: CASRARQGAGNTGELFF

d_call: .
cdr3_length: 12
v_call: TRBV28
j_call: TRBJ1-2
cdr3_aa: CAILQDNYGYTF

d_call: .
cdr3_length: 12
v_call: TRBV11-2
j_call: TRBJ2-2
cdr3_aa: CASSLDSRGLFF

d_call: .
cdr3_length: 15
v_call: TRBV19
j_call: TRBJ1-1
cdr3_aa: CASSPQTPVRTEAFF

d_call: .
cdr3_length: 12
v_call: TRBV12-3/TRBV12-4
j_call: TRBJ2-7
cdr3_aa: CASSFPRGEQYF

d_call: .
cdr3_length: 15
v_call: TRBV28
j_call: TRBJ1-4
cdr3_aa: CASRHTRTTNEKLFF

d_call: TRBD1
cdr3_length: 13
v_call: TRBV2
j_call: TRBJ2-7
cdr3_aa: CASGDRASYEQYF

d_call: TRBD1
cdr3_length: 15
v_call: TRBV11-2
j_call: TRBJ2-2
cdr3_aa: CASSSGTGDTGELFF

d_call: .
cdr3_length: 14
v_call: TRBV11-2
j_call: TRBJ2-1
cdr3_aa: CASRVAAPYNEQFF

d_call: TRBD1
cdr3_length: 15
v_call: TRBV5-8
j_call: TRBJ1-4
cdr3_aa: CASSLGQGADEKLFF

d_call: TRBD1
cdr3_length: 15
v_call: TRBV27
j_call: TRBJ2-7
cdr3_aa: CASSLETGLDYEQYF

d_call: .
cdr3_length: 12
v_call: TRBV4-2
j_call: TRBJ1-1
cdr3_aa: CASSQDITEAFF

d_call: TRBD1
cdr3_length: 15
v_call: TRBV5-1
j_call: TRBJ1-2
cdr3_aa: CASSLGADRGFGYTF

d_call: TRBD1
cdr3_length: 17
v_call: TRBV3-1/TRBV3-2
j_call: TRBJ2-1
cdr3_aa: CASSHWTRQGGVNEQFF

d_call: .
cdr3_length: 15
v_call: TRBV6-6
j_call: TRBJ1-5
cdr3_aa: CATLPRGERNQPQHF

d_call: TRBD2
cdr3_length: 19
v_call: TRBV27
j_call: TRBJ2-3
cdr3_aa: CASSFTRRSGRARGDTQYF

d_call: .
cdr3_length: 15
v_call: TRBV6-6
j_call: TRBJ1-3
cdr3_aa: CASSYAGISGNTIYF

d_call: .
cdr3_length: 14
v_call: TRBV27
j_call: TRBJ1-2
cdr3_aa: CASSQIQGSYGYTF

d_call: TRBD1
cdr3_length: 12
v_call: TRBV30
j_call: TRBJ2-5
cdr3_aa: CAWSGTGGALDF

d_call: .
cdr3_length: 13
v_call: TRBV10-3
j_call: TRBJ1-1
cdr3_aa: CAISDLRDTEAFF